This note documents a single T cell receptor beta chain sequence. The antigen remains unidentified. This CDR3 comprises 12 residues. Germline V gives CDR1 SNHLY, CDR2 FYNNEI. V shed 8 bases and J shed 0 bases, with 5 bases lying between them. This specimen comes from a study of cytomegalovirus exposure and HLA in healthy donors. Study outcomes and limitations: The classifier reportedly diagnosed cytomegalovirus status with high sensitivity and specificity. Altogether, 150 to 200 TCR beta chains were recorded as cytomegalovirus-associated. Highly shared sequence variants in one cluster were likely a sequencing artifact. The later analysis indicated that the majority of CMV-associated TCR beta chains appeared HLA-restricted.

Vbeta (60) and Jbeta (13) primers were used in the PCR. Data came from immunoSEQ multiplex PCR; TCRdb stores just in-frame clones and leaves some out. Of under 130,000 clones listed, roughly 80% are singletons. The sequence derives from a female donor in good health and CMV-seropositive. The sample taken for sequencing was PBMCs. The chain employs TRBV2 and TRBJ1-5; D not resolved. CDR3 in amino acids: CASDYSNQPQHF. CDR3 in DNA: TGTGCCAGCGACTATAGCAATCAGCCCCAGCATTTT.